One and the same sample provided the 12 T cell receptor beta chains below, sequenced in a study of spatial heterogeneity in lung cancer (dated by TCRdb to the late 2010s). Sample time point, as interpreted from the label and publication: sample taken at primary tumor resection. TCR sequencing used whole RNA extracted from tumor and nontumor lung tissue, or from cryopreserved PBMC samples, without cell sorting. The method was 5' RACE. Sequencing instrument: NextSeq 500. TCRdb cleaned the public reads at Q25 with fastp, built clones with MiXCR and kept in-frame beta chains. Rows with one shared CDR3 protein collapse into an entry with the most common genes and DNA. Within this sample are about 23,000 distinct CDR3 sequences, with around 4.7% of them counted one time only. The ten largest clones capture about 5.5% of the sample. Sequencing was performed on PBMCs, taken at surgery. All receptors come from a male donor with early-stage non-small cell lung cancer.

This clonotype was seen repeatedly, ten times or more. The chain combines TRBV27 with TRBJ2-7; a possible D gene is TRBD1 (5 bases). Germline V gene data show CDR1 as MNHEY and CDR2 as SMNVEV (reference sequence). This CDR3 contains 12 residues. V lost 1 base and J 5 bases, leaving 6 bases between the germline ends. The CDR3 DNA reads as TGTGCCAGCAGTTTATTAGGGGACGAGCAGTACTTC. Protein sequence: CASSLLGDEQYF.

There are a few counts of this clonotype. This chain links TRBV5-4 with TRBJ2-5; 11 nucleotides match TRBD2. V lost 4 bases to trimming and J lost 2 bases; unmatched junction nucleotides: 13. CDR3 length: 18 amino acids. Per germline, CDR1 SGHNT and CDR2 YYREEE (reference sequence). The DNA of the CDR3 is TGTGCCAGCAGCCCAAGTGGGATAGCGGGGGGGTCTCAAGAGACCCAGTACTTC. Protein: CASSPSGIAGGSQETQYF.

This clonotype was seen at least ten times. The CDR3 loop is CATSDPSGGAVGTDTQYF. The CDR3 region has the DNA TGTGCCACCAGTGACCCTAGCGGGGGGGCGGTCGGCACAGATACGCAGTATTTT. The rearrangement joins TRBV24-1 to TRBJ2-3, with 12 bases lining up with TRBD2. Trimming at V came to 4 bases and at J to 1 base, leaving 8 bases not matched to a gene. Germline V gives CDR1 KGHDR, CDR2 SFDVKD. This CDR3 has 18 amino acids.

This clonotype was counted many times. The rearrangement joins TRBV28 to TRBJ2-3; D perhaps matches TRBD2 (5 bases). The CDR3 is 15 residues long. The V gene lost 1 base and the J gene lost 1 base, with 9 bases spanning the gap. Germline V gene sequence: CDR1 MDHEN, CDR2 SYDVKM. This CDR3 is CASSLLAGGTDTQYF. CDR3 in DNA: TGTGCCAGCAGTTTATTGGCCGGGGGCACAGATACGCAGTATTTT.

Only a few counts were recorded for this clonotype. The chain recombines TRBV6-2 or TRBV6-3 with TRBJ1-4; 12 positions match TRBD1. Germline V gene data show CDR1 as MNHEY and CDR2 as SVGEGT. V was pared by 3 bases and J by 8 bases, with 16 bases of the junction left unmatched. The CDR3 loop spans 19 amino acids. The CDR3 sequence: CASSYGWRGQGAQKEKLFF. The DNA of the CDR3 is TGTGCCAGCAGTTATGGATGGCGGGGACAGGGGGCGCAGAAGGAAAAACTGTTTTTT.

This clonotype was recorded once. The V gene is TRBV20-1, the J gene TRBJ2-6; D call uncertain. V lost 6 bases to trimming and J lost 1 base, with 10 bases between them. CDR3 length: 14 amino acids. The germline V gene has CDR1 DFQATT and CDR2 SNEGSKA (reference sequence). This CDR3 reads CSAQARSGANVLTF. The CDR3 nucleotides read TGCAGTGCGCAGGCGAGGTCTGGGGCCAACGTCCTGACTTTC.

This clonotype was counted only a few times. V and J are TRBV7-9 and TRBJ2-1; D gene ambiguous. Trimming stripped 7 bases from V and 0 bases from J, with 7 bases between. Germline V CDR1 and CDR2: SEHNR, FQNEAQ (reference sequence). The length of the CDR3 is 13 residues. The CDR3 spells CASTTSSYNEQFF. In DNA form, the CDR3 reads TGTGCCAGCACCACCAGCTCCTACAATGAGCAGTTCTTC.

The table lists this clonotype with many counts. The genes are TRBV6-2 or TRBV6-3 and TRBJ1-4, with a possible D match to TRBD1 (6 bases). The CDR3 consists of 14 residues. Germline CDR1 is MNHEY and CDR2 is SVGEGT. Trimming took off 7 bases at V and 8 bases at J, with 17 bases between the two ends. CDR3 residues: CASTESPGVEKLFF. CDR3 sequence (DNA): TGTGCCAGCACCGAATCCCCAGGGGTGGAAAAACTGTTTTTT.

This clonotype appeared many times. The CDR3 DNA is TGTGCCAGCAGCTTGGGGACAGGGGGTAGCGGTACGCAGTATTTT. The encoded protein is CASSLGTGGSGTQYF. V and J are TRBV7-3 and TRBJ2-3, with 11 positions matching TRBD1. Germline-derived CDR1 and CDR2 are SGHTA and FQGTGA. CDR3 size: 15 residues. With 3 bases clipped from V and 8 bases from J, the junction kept 7 bases outside the gene matches.

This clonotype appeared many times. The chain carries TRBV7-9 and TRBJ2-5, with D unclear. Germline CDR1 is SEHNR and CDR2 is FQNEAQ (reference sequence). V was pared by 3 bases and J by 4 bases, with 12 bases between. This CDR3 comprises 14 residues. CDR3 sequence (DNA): TGTGCCAGCAGCTTTGTCTTAAGTCCAGAGACCCAGTACTTC. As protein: CASSFVLSPETQYF.

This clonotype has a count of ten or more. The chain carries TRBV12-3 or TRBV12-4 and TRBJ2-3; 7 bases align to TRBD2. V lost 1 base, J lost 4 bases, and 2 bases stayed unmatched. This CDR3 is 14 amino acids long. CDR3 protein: CASSLGGGPDTQYF. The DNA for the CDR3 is TGTGCCAGCAGTTTAGGGGGAGGGCCAGATACGCAGTATTTT.

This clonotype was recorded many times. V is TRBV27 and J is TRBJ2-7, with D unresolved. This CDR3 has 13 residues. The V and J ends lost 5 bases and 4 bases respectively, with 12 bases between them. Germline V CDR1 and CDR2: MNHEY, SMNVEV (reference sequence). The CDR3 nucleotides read TGTGCCAGCAGTACCAGACTGCATTACGAGCAGTACTTC. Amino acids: CASSTRLHYEQYF.